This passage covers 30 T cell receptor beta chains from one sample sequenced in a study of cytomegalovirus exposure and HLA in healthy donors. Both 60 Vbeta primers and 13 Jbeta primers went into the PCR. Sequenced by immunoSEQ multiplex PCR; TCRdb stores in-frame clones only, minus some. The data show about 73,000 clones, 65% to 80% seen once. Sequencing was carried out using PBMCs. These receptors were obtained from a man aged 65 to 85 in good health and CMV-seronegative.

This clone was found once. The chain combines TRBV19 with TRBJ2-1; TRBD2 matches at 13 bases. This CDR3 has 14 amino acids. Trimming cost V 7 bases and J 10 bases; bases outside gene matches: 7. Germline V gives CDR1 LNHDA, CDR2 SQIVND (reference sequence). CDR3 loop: CASNGLAGVGEQFF. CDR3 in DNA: TGTGCCAGTAACGGACTAGCGGGAGTCGGGGAGCAGTTCTTC.

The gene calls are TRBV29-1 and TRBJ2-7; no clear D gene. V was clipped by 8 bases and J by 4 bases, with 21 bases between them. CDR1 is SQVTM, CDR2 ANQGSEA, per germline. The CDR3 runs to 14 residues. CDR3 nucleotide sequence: TGCAGCATCGGCGACACCCCTTCTACTTACGAGCAGTACTTC. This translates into CSIGDTPSTYEQYF.

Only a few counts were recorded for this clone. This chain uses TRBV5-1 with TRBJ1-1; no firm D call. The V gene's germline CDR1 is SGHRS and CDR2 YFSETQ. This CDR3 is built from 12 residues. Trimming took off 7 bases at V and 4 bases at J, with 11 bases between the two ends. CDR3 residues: CASGSGSTEAFF. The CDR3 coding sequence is TGCGCCAGCGGTAGTGGGAGCACTGAAGCTTTCTTT.

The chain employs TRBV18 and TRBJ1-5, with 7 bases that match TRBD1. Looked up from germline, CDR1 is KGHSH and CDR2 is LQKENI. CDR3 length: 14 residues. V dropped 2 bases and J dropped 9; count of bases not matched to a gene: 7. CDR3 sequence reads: CASSPATGNAPQHF. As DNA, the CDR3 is TGTGCCAGCTCACCAGCGACAGGGAATGCGCCCCAGCATTTT.

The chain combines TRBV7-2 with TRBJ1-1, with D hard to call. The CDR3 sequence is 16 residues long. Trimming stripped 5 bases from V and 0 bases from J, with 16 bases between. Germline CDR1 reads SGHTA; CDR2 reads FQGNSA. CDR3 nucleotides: TGTGCCAGCAGCCCTCATGCCGCAGGCCTGAACACTGAAGCTTTCTTT. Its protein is CASSPHAAGLNTEAFF.

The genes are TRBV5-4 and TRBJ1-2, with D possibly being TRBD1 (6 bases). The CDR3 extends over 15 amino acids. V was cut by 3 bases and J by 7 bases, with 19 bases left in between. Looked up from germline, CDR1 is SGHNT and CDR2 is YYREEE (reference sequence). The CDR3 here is CASSSGGRGSFGYTF. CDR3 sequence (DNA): TGTGCCAGCAGCTCGGGGGGGAGGGGGTCTTTTGGCTACACCTTC.

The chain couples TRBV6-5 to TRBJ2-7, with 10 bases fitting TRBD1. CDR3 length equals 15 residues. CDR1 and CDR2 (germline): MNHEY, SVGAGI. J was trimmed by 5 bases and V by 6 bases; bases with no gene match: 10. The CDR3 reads CASRGVGQGEDEQYF. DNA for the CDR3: TGTGCCAGCAGAGGAGTCGGACAGGGGGAGGACGAGCAGTACTTC.

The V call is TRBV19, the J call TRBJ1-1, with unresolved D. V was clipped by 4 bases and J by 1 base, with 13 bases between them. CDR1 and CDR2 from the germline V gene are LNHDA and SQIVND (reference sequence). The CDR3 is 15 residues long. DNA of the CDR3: TGTGCCAGTAGTACTAATGGACTGAGGAACACTGAAGCTTTCTTT. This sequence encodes CASSTNGLRNTEAFF.

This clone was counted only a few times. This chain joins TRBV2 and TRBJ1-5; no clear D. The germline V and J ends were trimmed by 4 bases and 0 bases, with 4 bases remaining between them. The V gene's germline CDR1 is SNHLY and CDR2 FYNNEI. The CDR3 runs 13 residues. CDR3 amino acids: CASSAGSNQPQHF. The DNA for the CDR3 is TGTGCCAGCAGTGCCGGTAGCAATCAGCCCCAGCATTTT.

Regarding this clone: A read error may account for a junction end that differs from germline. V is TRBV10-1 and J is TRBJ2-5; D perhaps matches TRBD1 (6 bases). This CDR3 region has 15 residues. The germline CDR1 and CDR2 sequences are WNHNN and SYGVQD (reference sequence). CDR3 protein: CASSDGQIPQEAQYF. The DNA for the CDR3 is TGCGCCAGCAGTGACGGACAGATCCCCCAAGAGGCCCAGTACTTC.

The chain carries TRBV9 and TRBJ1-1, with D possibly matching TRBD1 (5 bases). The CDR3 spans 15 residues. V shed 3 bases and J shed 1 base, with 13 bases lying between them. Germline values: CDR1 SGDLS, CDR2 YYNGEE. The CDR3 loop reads CASSAPDRRNTEAFF. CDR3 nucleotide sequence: TGTGCCAGCAGCGCCCCCGACAGACGGAACACTGAAGCTTTCTTT.

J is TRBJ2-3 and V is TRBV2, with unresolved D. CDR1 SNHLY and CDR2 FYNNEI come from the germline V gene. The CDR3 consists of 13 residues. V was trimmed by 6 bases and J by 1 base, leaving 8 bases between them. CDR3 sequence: CASSYPGTDTQYF. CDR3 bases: TGTGCCAGCAGCTACCCCGGCACAGATACGCAGTATTTT.

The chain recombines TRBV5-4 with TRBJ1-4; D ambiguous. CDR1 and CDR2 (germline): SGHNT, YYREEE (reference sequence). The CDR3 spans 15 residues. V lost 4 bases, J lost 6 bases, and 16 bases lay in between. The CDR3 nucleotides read TGTGCCAGCAGCCCTGAGGGCGTTAAAGATGAAAAACTGTTTTTT. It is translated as CASSPEGVKDEKLFF.

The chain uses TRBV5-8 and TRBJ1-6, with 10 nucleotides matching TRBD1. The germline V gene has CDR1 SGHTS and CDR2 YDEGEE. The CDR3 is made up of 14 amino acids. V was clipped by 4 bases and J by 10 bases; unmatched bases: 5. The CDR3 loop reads CASSPGTGESPLHF. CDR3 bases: TGTGCCAGCAGCCCCGGGACAGGGGAATCACCCCTCCACTTT.

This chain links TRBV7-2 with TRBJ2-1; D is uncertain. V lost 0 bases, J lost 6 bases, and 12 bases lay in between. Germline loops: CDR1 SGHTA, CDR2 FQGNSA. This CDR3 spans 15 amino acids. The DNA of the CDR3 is TGTGCCAGCAGCTTAGCGCAGTGGAGCCCCAATGAGCAGTTCTTC. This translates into CASSLAQWSPNEQFF. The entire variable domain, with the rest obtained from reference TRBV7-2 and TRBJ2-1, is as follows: GAGVSQSPSNKVTEKGKDVELRCDPISGHTALYWYRQSLGQGLEFLIYFQGNSAPDKSGLPSDRFSAERTGGSVSTLTIQRTQQEDSAVYLCASSLAQWSPNEQFFGPGTRLTVL.

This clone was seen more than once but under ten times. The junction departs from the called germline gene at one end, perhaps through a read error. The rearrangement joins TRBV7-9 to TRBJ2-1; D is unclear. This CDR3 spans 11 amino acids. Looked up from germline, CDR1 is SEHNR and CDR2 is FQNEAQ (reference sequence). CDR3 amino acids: CSSSLSFEQFF. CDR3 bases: TGTTCCAGCAGCTTATCATTTGAGCAGTTCTTC.

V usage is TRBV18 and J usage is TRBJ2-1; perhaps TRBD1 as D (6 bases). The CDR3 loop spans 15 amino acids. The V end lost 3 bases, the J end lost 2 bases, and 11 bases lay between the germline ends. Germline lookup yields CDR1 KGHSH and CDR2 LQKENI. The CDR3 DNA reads TGTGCCAGCTCACCCCCGACAGGTGCCTACAATGAGCAGTTCTTC. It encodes CASSPPTGAYNEQFF.

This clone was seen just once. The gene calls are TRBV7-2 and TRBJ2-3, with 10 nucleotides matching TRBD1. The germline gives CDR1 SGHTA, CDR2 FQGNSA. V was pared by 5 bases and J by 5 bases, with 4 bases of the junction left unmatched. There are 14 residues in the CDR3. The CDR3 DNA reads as TGTGCCAGCAGCCGGACAGGGGGAGGAGATACGCAGTATTTT. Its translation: CASSRTGGGDTQYF. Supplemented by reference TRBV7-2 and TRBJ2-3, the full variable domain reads GAGVSQSPSNKVTEKGKDVELRCDPISGHTALYWYRQSLGQGLEFLIYFQGNSAPDKSGLPSDRFSAERTGGSVSTLTIQRTQQEDSAVYLCASSRTGGGDTQYFGPGTRLTVL.

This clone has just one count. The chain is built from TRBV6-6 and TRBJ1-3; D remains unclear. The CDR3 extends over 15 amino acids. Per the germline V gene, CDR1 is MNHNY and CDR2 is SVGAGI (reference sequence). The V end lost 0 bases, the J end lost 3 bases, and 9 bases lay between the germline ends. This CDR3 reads CASSYSMSGGNTIYF. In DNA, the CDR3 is TGTGCCAGCAGTTACTCTATGTCAGGTGGAAACACCATATATTTT.

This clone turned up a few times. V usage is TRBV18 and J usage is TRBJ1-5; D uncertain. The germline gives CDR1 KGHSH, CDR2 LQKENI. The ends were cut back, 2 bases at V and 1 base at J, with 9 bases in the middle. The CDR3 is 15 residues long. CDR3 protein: CASSPVGSSNQPQHF. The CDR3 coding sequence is TGTGCCAGCTCACCAGTAGGGAGCAGCAATCAGCCCCAGCATTTT.

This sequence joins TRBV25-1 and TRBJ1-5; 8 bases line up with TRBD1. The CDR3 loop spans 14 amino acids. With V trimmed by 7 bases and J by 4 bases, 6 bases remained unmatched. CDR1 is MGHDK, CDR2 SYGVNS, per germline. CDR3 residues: CASIGTGPNQPQHF. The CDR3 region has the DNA TGTGCCAGCATCGGGACAGGACCTAATCAGCCCCAGCATTTT.

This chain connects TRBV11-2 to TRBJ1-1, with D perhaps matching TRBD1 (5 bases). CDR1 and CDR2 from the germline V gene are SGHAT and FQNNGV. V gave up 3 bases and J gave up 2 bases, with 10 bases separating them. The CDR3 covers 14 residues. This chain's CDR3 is CASSFFGGNTEAFF. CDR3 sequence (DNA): TGTGCCAGCAGCTTTTTCGGGGGAAACACTGAAGCTTTCTTT.

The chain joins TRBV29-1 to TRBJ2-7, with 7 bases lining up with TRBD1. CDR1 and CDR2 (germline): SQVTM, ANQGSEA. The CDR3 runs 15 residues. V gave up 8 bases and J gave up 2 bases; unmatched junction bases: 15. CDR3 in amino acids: CSSEGDETGPYEQYF. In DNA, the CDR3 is TGCAGCTCCGAGGGGGATGAGACAGGGCCCTACGAGCAGTACTTC.

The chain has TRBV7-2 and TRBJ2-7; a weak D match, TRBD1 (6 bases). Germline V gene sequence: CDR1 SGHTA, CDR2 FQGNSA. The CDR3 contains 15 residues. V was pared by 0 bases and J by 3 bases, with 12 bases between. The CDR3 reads CASSLAAGEVYEQYF. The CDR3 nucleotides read TGTGCCAGCAGCTTAGCGGCAGGGGAAGTCTACGAGCAGTACTTC. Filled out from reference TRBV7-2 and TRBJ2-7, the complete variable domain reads GAGVSQSPSNKVTEKGKDVELRCDPISGHTALYWYRQSLGQGLEFLIYFQGNSAPDKSGLPSDRFSAERTGGSVSTLTIQRTQQEDSAVYLCASSLAAGEVYEQYFGPGTRLTVT.

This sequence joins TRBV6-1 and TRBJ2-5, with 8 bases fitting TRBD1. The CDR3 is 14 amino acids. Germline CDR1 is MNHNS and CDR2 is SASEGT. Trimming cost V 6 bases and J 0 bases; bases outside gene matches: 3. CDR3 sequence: CASRDRGNQETQYF. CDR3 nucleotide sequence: TGTGCCAGCAGAGACAGGGGAAACCAAGAGACCCAGTACTTC.

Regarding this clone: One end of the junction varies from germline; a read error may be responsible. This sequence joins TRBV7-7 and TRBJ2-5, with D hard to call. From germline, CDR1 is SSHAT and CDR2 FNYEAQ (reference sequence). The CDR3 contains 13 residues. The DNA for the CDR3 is TGTGCTAGCAGCTTATCCCCCATCGAGACCCAGTACTTC. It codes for CASSLSPIETQYF.

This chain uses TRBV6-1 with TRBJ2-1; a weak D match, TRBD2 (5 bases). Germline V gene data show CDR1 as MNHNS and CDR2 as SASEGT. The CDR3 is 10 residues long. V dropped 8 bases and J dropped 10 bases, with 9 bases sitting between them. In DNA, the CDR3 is TGTGCCAGCGGCGGGTCCGAGCAGTTCTTC. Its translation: CASGGSEQFF.

CDR3 nucleotides: TGTGCCAGTAGTACCCCTCACGGGGGGACAGAGACCCAGTACTTC. This codes for CASSTPHGGTETQYF. The rearrangement joins TRBV19 to TRBJ2-5, with 7 nucleotides matching TRBD2. Germline trimming cut 4 bases from V and 4 bases from J; bases unmatched to any gene: 9. CDR3 length: 15 residues. The germline CDR1 and CDR2 sequences are LNHDA and SQIVND (reference sequence).

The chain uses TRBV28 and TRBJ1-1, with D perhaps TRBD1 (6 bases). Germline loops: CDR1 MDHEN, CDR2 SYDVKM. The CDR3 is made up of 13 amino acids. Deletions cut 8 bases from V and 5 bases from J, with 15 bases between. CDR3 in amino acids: CASEKQGRTEAFF. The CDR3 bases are TGTGCCAGCGAGAAACAGGGTAGGACTGAAGCTTTCTTT.

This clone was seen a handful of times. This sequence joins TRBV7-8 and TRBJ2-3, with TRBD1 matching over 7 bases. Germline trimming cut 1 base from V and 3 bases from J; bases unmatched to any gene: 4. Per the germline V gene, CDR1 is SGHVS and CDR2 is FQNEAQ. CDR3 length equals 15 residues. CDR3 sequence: CASSLVQGSTDTQYF. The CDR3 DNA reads TGTGCCAGCAGCTTAGTACAGGGGTCGACAGATACGCAGTATTTT.